This TCR beta chain is drawn from a study of cytotoxic CD8 clonotypes in ibrutinib-treated CLL. The planned depth of sequencing spanned 1 in 200,000 to 1 in 1 million T cells. Assay: immunoSEQ multiplex PCR; the TCRdb copy retains only in-frame clones and omits some. The sample lists 50,000 or so clones, roughly 80% seen once, with 20% in the top ten. This CDR3 spans 14 amino acids. V shed 2 bases and J shed 0 bases, with 7 bases lying between them. Germline CDR1 reads LNHDA; CDR2 reads SQIVND (reference sequence). Around 2 micrograms of genomic DNA (from cryopreserved PBMCs) were used for TCR beta libraries.

This chain connects TRBV19 to TRBJ1-1, with D possibly TRBD1 on 5 matching bases. The specimen comprised PBMCs, sampled after 24 months of ibrutinib treatment. This clonotype was obtained from a human donor with chronic lymphocytic leukemia. This chain's CDR3 is CASSITGLNTEAFF. The CDR3 region has the DNA TGTGCCAGTAGTATAACAGGCCTGAACACTGAAGCTTTCTTT.